This is a list of T cell receptor beta chains from one sample in a study of blood T cell repertoires in COVID-19. Sequenced by immunoSEQ multiplex PCR; TCRdb stores in-frame clones only, minus some. The data hold 150,000 to 200,000 clones, with roughly 83% observed a single time. The sequencing input was PBMCs or T cells enriched from blood (not recorded which). The receptors here all came from a woman aged 55-69 years who had recovered from COVID-19. Each CDR3 is given with its conserved first and last residue. The D gene is left open where the match is weak. Clone size, where shown, is once, few, many, or a class for clones that have expanded.

J	size	V	D	DNA	CDR3
TRBJ1-2	NA	TRBV7-9	NA	TGTGCCAGCAGCTTAAGCGGTGGTAACTATGGCTACACCTTC	CASSLSGGNYGYTF
TRBJ1-3	NA	TRBV4-1	NA	TGCGCCAGCAGCCAAGAGAGGGGAAACACCATATATTTT	CASSQERGNTIYF
TRBJ2-7	NA	TRBV9	TRBD2	TGTGCCAGCAGCCCGAGCGGGGGCCTTTACGAGCAGTACTTC	CASSPSGGLYEQYF
TRBJ1-4	NA	TRBV19	NA	TGTGCCAGTAGTATCCCCGGACTTAATGAAAAACTGTTTTTT	CASSIPGLNEKLFF
TRBJ1-2	NA	TRBV28	NA	TGTGCCAGCAGCCTTACCCTGCCCGTCGAGTTTGGCTACACCTTC	CASSLTLPVEFGYTF
TRBJ2-7	NA	TRBV4-2	NA	TGTGCCAGCAGCCAATTGGACGGGGGTGGGTCCTACGAGCAGTACTTC	CASSQLDGGGSYEQYF
TRBJ2-2	NA	TRBV4-1	TRBD1	TGCGCCAGCAACAGGGGAACCGGGGAGCTGTTTTTT	CASNRGTGELFF
TRBJ2-7	NA	TRBV30	TRBD1	TGTGCCTGGAGTTCCGGGACAGGGACCTACGAGCAGTACTTC	CAWSSGTGTYEQYF
TRBJ2-2	NA	TRBV9	NA	TGTGCCAGCAGCGTAGGGGCGGGAACGAACACCGGGGAGCTGTTTTTT	CASSVGAGTNTGELFF
TRBJ1-2	NA	TRBV4-1	TRBD1	TGCGCCAGCAGCCAAGAGGGGACAGGGGCCATTAACTATGGCTACACCTTC	CASSQEGTGAINYGYTF
TRBJ1-1	NA	TRBV3-1/TRBV3-2	NA	TGTGCCAGCAGCCGCGCGGGGAGTGAAGCTTTCTTT	CASSRAGSEAFF
TRBJ1-2	NA	TRBV9	TRBD1	TGTGCCAGCAGCGTACGCCCCCGGGACAGCTCTAGGGGCTACACCTTC	CASSVRPRDSSRGYTF
TRBJ1-3	once	TRBV6-2/TRBV6-3	NA	TGTGCCAGCAGTTACTTGACGGGCTCTGGAAACACCATATATTTT	CASSYLTGSGNTIYF
TRBJ1-1	few	TRBV3-1/TRBV3-2	NA	TGTGCCAGCAGCGACCTTGAGGCCGGGAGGGCTGAAGCTTTCTTT	CASSDLEAGRAEAFF
TRBJ2-7	NA	TRBV18	TRBD1	TGTGCCAGCTCACCCACCCCAGGGGGTGTTGGTTACGAGCAGTACTTC	CASSPTPGGVGYEQYF
TRBJ2-7	NA	TRBV11-2	TRBD1	TGTGCCAGCAGCAAGGACAGGGCTGCCTACGAGCAGTACTTC	CASSKDRAAYEQYF
TRBJ1-1	once	TRBV7-2	TRBD1	TGTGCCAGCAGTCGCGGGACAGTCAACACTGAAGCTTTCTTT	CASSRGTVNTEAFF
TRBJ1-2	once	TRBV5-1	NA	TGCGCCAGCAGCTTGGCCCGGGGGTATGGTTACACCTTC	CASSLARGYGYTF
TRBJ1-2	NA	TRBV9	NA	TGTGCCAGCAACCTCACCGCGGGAGGATTCCTTGGGTATGGCTACACCTTC	CASNLTAGGFLGYGYTF
TRBJ1-1	NA	TRBV19	NA	TGTGCCAGTACTTTTTCCCCGGGACAAAACACTGAAGCTTTCTTT	CASTFSPGQNTEAFF
TRBJ2-1	NA	TRBV6-6	NA	TGTGCCAGCGTCCGGGACACCTACAATGAGCAGTTCTTC	CASVRDTYNEQFF
TRBJ1-1	once	TRBV5-1	TRBD1	TGCGCCAGCAGCCTGGGACAGGCGAACACTGAAGCTTTCTTT	CASSLGQANTEAFF
TRBJ1-4	few	TRBV6-5	NA	TGTGCCAGTACAGGAACAGCTAATGAAAAACTGTTTTTT	CASTGTANEKLFF
TRBJ1-2	NA	TRBV28	NA	TGTGCCAGCAGTCCCATCATGACAGTTAACTATGGCTACACCTTC	CASSPIMTVNYGYTF
TRBJ1-1	once	TRBV28	NA	TGTGCCAGCAGCCTTAGGGGGAACATAAACACTGAAGCTTTCTTT	CASSLRGNINTEAFF
TRBJ1-1	NA	TRBV10-3	NA	TGTGCCATCAGTGAACAGGGTATGAACACTGAAGCTTTCTTT	CAISEQGMNTEAFF
TRBJ1-4	NA	TRBV30	TRBD1	TGTGCCTGGTCTGAAACAGGGGGCGCGGGAAAACTGTTTTTT	CAWSETGGAGKLFF
TRBJ2-1	NA	TRBV29-1	TRBD2	TGCAGCGTTTTACTAGCGGGAGATAATCAGTTCTTC	CSVLLAGDNQFF
TRBJ2-7	NA	TRBV2	NA	TGTGCCAGCAGTCTGACAGCCTACGAGCAGTACTTC	CASSLTAYEQYF
TRBJ2-3	NA	TRBV11-1	NA	TGTGCCAGCAGCTTCTATCTAGTGGAGGGGACAGATACGCAGTATTTT	CASSFYLVEGTDTQYF
TRBJ2-1	NA	TRBV7-2	TRBD2	TGTGCCAGCAGCCCGGGGGGGACTAGCGGGAGTAGTGAGCAGTTCTTC	CASSPGGTSGSSEQFF
TRBJ2-1	NA	TRBV7-8	TRBD2	TGTGCCAGCAGCTTAATACTAGCGGGAGATGAGCAGTTCTTC	CASSLILAGDEQFF
TRBJ2-2	NA	TRBV19	NA	TGTGCCAGTAATCTTGTCGGGACAAGAAACACCGGGGAGCTGTTTTTT	CASNLVGTRNTGELFF
TRBJ1-3	NA	TRBV4-1	TRBD1	TGCGCCAGCAGCCAAGTTAAATTCCGGGACAGGAGGTCAAACACCATATATTTT	CASSQVKFRDRRSNTIYF
TRBJ2-2	NA	TRBV9	TRBD2	TGTGCCAGCAGCGTAGGTCTAGCGGCGAACACCGGGGAGCTGTTTTTT	CASSVGLAANTGELFF
TRBJ2-3	NA	TRBV24-1	NA	TGTGCCACCAGTGATTCGTTTGACTCCACCGGGGATACGCAGTATTTT	CATSDSFDSTGDTQYF
TRBJ2-2	NA	TRBV4-1	TRBD2	TGCGCCAGCAGCCAAGATGGCCTAGCGGGGAACACCGGGGAGCTGTTTTTT	CASSQDGLAGNTGELFF
TRBJ2-3	few	TRBV12-5	NA	TGTGCTAGTGGTCAGGACAGCCCTAGCACAGATACGCAGTATTTT	CASGQDSPSTDTQYF
TRBJ2-1	once	TRBV5-1	TRBD2	TGCGCCAGCAGCACCTCGCTAGCGGGGGGGCTCAATGAGCAGTTCTTC	CASSTSLAGGLNEQFF
TRBJ2-3	NA	TRBV3-1/TRBV3-2	TRBD2	TGTGCCAGCAGCCAGCGGGGGGCCCTCACAGATACGCAGTATTTT	CASSQRGALTDTQYF
TRBJ2-7	few	TRBV5-4	TRBD1	TGTGCCAGCAGCCAGGACAGGGGAGATCGAGAGCAGTACTTC	CASSQDRGDREQYF
TRBJ2-6	few	TRBV19	TRBD1	TGTGCCAGTAGTGGGACAGGGGGATTCTCTGGGGCCAACGTCCTGACTTTC	CASSGTGGFSGANVLTF
TRBJ2-2	NA	TRBV29-1	TRBD1	TGCAGCGTTGGGGTCTACGACGGGACAGTAAACACCGGGGAGCTGTTTTTT	CSVGVYDGTVNTGELFF
TRBJ1-4	NA	TRBV28	NA	TGTGCCAGCAGTCCTCGACAGTTTTTTAATGAAAAACTGTTTTTT	CASSPRQFFNEKLFF
TRBJ2-1	NA	TRBV7-3	TRBD2	TGTGCCAGCAGCTTGACTAGCGGGAGCACCAATGAGCAGTTCTTC	CASSLTSGSTNEQFF
TRBJ1-5	NA	TRBV12-3/TRBV12-4	NA	TGTGCCAGCAGTGTCGTGCTCGGTCAGCCCCAGCATTTT	CASSVVLGQPQHF
TRBJ2-1	NA	TRBV10-3	TRBD1	TGTGCCATCAGCCTCACAGGGGGCGTAGGGAATGAGCAGTTCTTC	CAISLTGGVGNEQFF
TRBJ2-2	NA	TRBV2	TRBD1	TGTGCCAGCAGTGCCACGGGACAGCGGACCGGGGAGCTGTTTTTT	CASSATGQRTGELFF
TRBJ2-7	NA	TRBV11-3	TRBD1	TGTGCCAGCAGCAGGGACAGCTCCTACGAGCAGTACTTC	CASSRDSSYEQYF
TRBJ2-7	NA	TRBV11-2	TRBD2	TGTGCCAGCAGCTTAGGAAGCGGGGGGACATGGGAGCAGTACTTC	CASSLGSGGTWEQYF
TRBJ1-1	NA	TRBV3-1/TRBV3-2	NA	TGTGCCAGCAGCCCGGAGGTTGGTGAAGCTTTCTTT	CASSPEVGEAFF
TRBJ1-4	once	TRBV6-5	NA	TGTGCCAGCAGTTACGCGGCAGGGCCGGAAAAACTGTTTTTT	CASSYAAGPEKLFF
TRBJ2-2	NA	TRBV6-5	TRBD1	TGTGCCAGCATAAACAGGGGGGCCGGGGAGCTGTTTTTT	CASINRGAGELFF
TRBJ2-2	NA	TRBV9	NA	TGTGCCAGCAGCGTAGGAGGAGCGACGAACACCGGGGAGCTGTTTTTT	CASSVGGATNTGELFF
TRBJ1-6	NA	TRBV19	TRBD1	TGTGCCAGTAGTGCCTCGACAGGGGGTATGCCCCTCCACTTT	CASSASTGGMPLHF
TRBJ1-1	NA	TRBV29-1	NA	TGCAGCGTTGACAAGGGGATGAACACTGAAGCTTTCTTT	CSVDKGMNTEAFF
TRBJ2-7	NA	TRBV29-1	TRBD1	TGCAGCGTTGTTGGAGGACAGGTCTACGAGCAGTACTTC	CSVVGGQVYEQYF
TRBJ2-7	NA	TRBV18	TRBD1	TGTGCCAGCTCACCAGGTACAGGGGAAATCGGCGAGCAGTACTTC	CASSPGTGEIGEQYF
TRBJ1-1	many	TRBV9	TRBD1	TGTGCCAGCAATGTTGGACAGGCCGGTGCCACTGAAGCTTTCTTT	CASNVGQAGATEAFF
TRBJ2-3	NA	TRBV28	TRBD1	TGTGCCAGCAGTTTAGTGGGACAGGGAGCCTACACAGATACGCAGTATTTT	CASSLVGQGAYTDTQYF